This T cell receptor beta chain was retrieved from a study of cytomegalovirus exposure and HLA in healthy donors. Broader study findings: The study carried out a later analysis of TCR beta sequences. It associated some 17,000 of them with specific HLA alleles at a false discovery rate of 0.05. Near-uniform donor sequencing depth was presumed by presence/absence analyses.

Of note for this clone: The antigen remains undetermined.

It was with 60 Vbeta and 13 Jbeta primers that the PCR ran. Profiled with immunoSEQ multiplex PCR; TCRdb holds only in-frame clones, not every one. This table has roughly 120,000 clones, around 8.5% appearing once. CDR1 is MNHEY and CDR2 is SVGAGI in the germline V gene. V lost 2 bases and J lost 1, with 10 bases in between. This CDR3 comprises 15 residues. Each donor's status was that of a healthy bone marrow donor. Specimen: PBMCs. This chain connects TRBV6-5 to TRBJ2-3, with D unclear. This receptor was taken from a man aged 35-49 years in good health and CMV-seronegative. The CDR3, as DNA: TGTGCCAGCAGTTACGAGCGATCTCGCACAGATACGCAGTATTTT. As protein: CASSYERSRTDTQYF.